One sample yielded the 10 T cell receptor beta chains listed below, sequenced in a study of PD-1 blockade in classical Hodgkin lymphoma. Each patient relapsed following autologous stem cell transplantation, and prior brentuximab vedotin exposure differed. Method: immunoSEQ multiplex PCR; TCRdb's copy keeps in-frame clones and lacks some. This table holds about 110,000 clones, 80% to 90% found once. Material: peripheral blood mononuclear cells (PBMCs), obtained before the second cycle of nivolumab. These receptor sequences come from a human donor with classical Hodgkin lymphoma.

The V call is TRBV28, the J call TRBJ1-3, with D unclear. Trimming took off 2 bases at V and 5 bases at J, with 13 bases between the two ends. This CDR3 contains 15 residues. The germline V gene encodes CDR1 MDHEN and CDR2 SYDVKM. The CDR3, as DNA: TGTGCCAGCAGTTTAGTCTTCCCGGGAAGAAACACCATATATTTT. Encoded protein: CASSLVFPGRNTIYF.

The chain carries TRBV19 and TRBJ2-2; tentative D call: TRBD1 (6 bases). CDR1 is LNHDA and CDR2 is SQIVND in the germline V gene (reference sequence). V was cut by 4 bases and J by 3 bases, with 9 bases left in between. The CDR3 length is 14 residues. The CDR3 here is CASSTGVDTGELFF. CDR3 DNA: TGTGCCAGTAGTACAGGGGTCGACACCGGGGAGCTGTTTTTT.

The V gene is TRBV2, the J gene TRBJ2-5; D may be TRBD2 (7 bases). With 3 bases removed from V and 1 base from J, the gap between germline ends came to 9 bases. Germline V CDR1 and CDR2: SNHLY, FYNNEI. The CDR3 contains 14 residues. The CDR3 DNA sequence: TGTGCCAGCAGTGAGAGGGGGGGCCAAGAGACCCAGTACTTC. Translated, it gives CASSERGGQETQYF.

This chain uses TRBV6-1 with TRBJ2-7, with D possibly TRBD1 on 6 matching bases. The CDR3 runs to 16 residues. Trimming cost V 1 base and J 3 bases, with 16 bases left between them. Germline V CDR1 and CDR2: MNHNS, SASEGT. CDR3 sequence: CASSEEPAARGYEQYF. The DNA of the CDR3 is TGTGCCAGCAGTGAAGAGCCGGCGGCCAGGGGCTACGAGCAGTACTTC.

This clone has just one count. CDR3 region: CASTPLMGYGGQGNPGYTF. CDR3 coding DNA: TGCGCCAGCACCCCTCTAATGGGCTACGGGGGACAGGGGAATCCTGGCTACACCTTC. The chain has TRBV4-1 and TRBJ1-2; 10 nucleotides line up with TRBD1. The CDR3 loop spans 19 amino acids. Looked up from germline, CDR1 is MGHRA and CDR2 is YSYEKL. V lost 7 bases and J lost 7; bases outside the gene matches: 24.

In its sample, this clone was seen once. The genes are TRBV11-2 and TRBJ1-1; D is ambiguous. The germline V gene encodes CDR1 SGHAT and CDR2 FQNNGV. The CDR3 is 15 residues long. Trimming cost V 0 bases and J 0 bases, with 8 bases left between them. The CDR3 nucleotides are TGTGCCAGCAGCTTAGAGGGGAACATGAACACTGAAGCTTTCTTT. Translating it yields CASSLEGNMNTEAFF. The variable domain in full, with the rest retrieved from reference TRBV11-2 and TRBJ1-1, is EAGVAQSPRYKIIEKRQSVAFWCNPISGHATLYWYQQILGQGPKLLIQFQNNGVVDDSQLPKDRFSAERLKGVDSTLKIQPAKLEDSAVYLCASSLEGNMNTEAFFGQGTRLTVV.

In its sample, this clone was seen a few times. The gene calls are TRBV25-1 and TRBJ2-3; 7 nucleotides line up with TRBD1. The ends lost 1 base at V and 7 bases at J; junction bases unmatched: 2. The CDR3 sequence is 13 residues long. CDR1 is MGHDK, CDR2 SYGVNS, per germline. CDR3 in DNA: TGTGCCAGCAGTGAATGGGGACAGTATACGCAGTATTTT. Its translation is CASSEWGQYTQYF. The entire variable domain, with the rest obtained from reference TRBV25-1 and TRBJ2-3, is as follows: EADIYQTPRYLVIGTGKKITLECSQTMGHDKMYWYQQDPGMELHLIHYSYGVNSTEKGDLSSESTVSRIRTEHFPLTLESARPSHTSQYLCASSEWGQYTQYFGPGTRLTVL.

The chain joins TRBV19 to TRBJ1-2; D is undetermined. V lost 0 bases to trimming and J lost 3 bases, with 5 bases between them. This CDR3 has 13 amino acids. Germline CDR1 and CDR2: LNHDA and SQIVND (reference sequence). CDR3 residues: CASSIDGYYGYTF. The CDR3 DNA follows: TGTGCCAGTAGTATAGACGGCTACTATGGCTACACCTTC.

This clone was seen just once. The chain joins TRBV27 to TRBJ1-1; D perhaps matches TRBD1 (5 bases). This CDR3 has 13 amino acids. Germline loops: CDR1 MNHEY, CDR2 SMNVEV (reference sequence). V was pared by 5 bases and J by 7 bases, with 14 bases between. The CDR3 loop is CASSKEGKGEAFF. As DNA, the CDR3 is TGTGCCAGCAGTAAAGAGGGGAAAGGTGAAGCTTTCTTT.

The CDR3 nucleotides read TGCGCCAGCAGCTTACAACCCGCCCTAGCCAAAAACATTCAGTACTTC. This codes for CASSLQPALAKNIQYF. This chain links TRBV5-1 with TRBJ2-4; no reliable D call. The CDR3 loop spans 16 amino acids. Trimming removed 2 bases at V and 0 bases at J, with 12 bases between. Germline CDR1 and CDR2: SGHRS and YFSETQ. The full variable domain, with the rest looked up from reference TRBV5-1 and TRBJ2-4, is KAGVTQTPRYLIKTRGQQVTLSCSPISGHRSVSWYQQTPGQGLQFLFEYFSETQRNKGNFPGRFSGRQFSNSRSEMNVSTLELGDSALYLCASSLQPALAKNIQYFGAGTRLSVL.